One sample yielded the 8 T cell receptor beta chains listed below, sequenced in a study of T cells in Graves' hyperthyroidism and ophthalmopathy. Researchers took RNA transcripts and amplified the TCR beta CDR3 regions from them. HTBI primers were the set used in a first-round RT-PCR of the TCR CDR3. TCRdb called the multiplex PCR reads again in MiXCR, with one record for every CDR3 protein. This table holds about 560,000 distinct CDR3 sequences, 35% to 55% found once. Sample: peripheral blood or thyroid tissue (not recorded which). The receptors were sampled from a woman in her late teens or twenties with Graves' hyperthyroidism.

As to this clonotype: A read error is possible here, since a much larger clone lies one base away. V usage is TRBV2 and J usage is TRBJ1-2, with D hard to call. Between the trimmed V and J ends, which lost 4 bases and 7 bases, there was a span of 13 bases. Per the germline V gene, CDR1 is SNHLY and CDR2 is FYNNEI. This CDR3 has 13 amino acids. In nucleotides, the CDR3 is TGTGCCAGCAGTGGGACGGCCGGAGTTGGCTACACCTTC. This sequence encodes CASSGTAGVGYTF. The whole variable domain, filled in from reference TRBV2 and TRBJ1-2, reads EPEVTQTPSHQVTQMGQEVILRCVPISNHLYFYWYRQILGQKVEFLVSFYNNEISEKSEIFDDQFSVERPDGSNFTLKIRSTKLEDSAMYFCASSGTAGVGYTFGSGTRLTVV.

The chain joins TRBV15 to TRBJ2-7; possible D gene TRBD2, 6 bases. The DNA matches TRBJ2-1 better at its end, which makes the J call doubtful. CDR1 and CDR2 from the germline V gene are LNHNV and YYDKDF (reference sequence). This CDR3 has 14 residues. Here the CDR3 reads CATSRGQGGDEQFF. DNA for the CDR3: TGTGCCACCAGCAGAGGCCAGGGCGGGGATGAGCAGTTCTTC.

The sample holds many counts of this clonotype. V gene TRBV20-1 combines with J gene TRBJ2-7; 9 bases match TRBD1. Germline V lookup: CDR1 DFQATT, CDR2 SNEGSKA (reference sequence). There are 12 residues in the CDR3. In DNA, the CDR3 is TGCAGCACGGACAGGGGTACCTACGAGCAGTACTTC. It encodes CSTDRGTYEQYF.

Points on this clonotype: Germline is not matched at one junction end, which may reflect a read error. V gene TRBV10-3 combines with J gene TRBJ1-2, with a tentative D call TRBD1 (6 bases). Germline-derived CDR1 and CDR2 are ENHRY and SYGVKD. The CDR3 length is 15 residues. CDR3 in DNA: TGTGCCAGCAGTTCGAGGGACACTTGGAACTATGGCTACACCTTC. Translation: CASSSRDTWNYGYTF.

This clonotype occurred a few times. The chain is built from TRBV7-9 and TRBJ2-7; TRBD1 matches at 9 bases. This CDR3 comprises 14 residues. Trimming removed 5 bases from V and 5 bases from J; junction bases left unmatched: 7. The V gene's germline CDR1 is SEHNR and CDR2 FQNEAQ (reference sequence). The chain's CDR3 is CASSSGTGRNEQYF. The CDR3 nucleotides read TGTGCCAGCAGCAGCGGGACAGGGAGAAACGAGCAGTACTTC.

The CDR3 is CAISSTGSTEAFF. The CDR3 DNA sequence: TGTGCCATCAGTTCGACAGGGAGCACTGAAGCTTTCTTT. This chain links TRBV10-3 with TRBJ1-1, with 7 bases that match TRBD1. With V trimmed by 5 bases and J by 4 bases, 4 bases remained unmatched. CDR3 length: 13 residues. CDR1 is ENHRY, CDR2 SYGVKD, per germline.

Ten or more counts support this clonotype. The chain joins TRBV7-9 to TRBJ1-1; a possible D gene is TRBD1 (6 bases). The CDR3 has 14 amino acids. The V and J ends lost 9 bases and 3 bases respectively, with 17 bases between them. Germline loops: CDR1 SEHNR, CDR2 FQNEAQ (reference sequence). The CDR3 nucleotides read TGTGCCAGTGAGCCAGGGGAGATTGACACTGAAGCTTTCTTT. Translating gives CASEPGEIDTEAFF. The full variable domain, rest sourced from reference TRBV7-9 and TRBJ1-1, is DTGVSQNPRHKITKRGQNVTFRCDPISEHNRLYWYRQTLGQGPEFLTYFQNEAQLEKSRLLSDRFSAERPKGSFSTLEIQRTEQGDSAMYLCASEPGEIDTEAFFGQGTRLTVV.

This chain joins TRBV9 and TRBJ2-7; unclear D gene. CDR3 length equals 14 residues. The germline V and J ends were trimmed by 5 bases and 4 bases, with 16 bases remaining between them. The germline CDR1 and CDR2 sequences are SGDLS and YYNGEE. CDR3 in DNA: TGTGCCAGCAGTTTGAGTGTAGGAAGATACGAGCAGTACTTC. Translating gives CASSLSVGRYEQYF.